Following are 9 T cell receptor beta chains from one sample sequenced in a study of control samples from healthy donors and cancer patients. Clones were sequenced by immunoSEQ multiplex PCR, and TCRdb holds only the in-frame ones, with some missing. This sample carries tens of thousands of clones, 89% of them seen once, and the ten largest clones take roughly 5.5%. Sequenced input: PBMCs. The receptors stem from a man between 60 and 70 years old with colorectal cancer.

A word on this clone: Other nucleotide sequences from this sample produce the same CDR3. The chain employs TRBV27 and TRBJ2-7, with 9 bases fitting TRBD2. This CDR3 has 13 residues. V trimming: 2 bases; J trimming: 4 bases; junction bases outside the gene matches: 0. Germline V lookup: CDR1 MNHEY, CDR2 SMNVEV (reference sequence). The CDR3 DNA reads TGTGCCAGCAGTTTAGCGGGGGGGTACGAGCAGTACTTC. It yields the protein CASSLAGGYEQYF.

J is TRBJ2-1 and V is TRBV6-2 or TRBV6-3; the D gene is possibly TRBD2 (5 bases). V was shortened by 3 bases and J by 4 bases, with 10 bases between the two germline ends. There are 14 residues in the CDR3. CDR1 and CDR2 (germline): MNHEY, SVGEGT. DNA of the CDR3: TGTGCCAGCAGTTATGGTGGGGAGTACAATGAGCAGTTCTTC. As protein: CASSYGGEYNEQFF.

The chain combines TRBV30 with TRBJ1-6, with 7 bases identical to TRBD1. CDR1 is GTSNPN, CDR2 SVGIG, per germline (reference sequence). Trimming took 2 bases from V and 10 from J; bases not matched to a gene: 8. This CDR3 has 14 residues. This CDR3 reads CAWSSRQGVSPLHF. The CDR3 bases are TGTGCCTGGAGTAGCCGACAGGGTGTATCACCCCTCCACTTT. Drawing the rest from reference TRBV30 and TRBJ1-6, the complete variable domain is SQTIHQWPATLVQPVGSPLSLECTVEGTSNPNLYWYRQAAGRGLQLLFYSVGIGQISSEVPQNLSASRPQDRQFILSSKKLLLSDSGFYLCAWSSRQGVSPLHFGNGTRLTVT.

The chain recombines TRBV27 with TRBJ1-1; 7 nucleotides agree with TRBD1. The germline gives CDR1 MNHEY, CDR2 SMNVEV (reference sequence). The CDR3 is made up of 14 amino acids. The ends lost 6 bases at V and 0 bases at J; junction bases unmatched: 4. The CDR3 region is CASRRDRMNTEAFF. DNA for the CDR3: TGTGCCAGCAGACGGGACAGAATGAACACTGAAGCTTTCTTT.

The rearrangement joins TRBV10-3 to TRBJ2-2; possibly TRBD1 or TRBD2 for D (5 bases each). The germline V and J ends were trimmed by 5 bases and 2 bases, with 9 bases remaining between them. The germline gives CDR1 ENHRY, CDR2 SYGVKD. The CDR3 has 14 residues. Here the CDR3 reads CAISTRDNTGELFF. The CDR3 DNA follows: TGTGCCATCAGTACTAGGGACAACACCGGGGAGCTGTTTTTT.

The J gene is TRBJ2-2, the V gene TRBV6-1; 8 bases match TRBD1. This CDR3 spans 15 amino acids. Trimming at V came to 3 bases and at J to 5 bases, leaving 5 bases not matched to a gene. From germline, CDR1 is MNHNS and CDR2 SASEGT. Written as DNA, the CDR3 is TGTGCCAGCAGTGACCTAAGACAGGGGACCGGGGAGCTGTTTTTT. Translating gives CASSDLRQGTGELFF.

The CDR3 protein is CAWSASGTGRTEAFF. CDR3 nucleotides: TGTGCCTGGAGTGCCTCCGGGACAGGACGAACCGAAGCTTTCTTT. V and J are TRBV30 and TRBJ1-1, with 8 bases aligning to TRBD1. Looked up from germline, CDR1 is GTSNPN and CDR2 is SVGIG (reference sequence). With 1 base clipped from V and 8 bases from J, the junction kept 12 bases outside the gene matches. The CDR3 spans 15 residues. Variable domain in full (rest from reference TRBV30 and TRBJ1-1): SQTIHQWPATLVQPVGSPLSLECTVEGTSNPNLYWYRQAAGRGLQLLFYSVGIGQISSEVPQNLSASRPQDRQFILSSKKLLLSDSGFYLCAWSASGTGRTEAFFGQGTRLTVV.

The sample holds one count of this clone. This chain uses TRBV19 with TRBJ2-5, with D perhaps TRBD1 (5 bases). The CDR3 is 13 amino acids. Germline assignment: CDR1 LNHDA and CDR2 SQIVND (reference sequence). Trimming removed 5 bases from V and 1 base from J, with 8 bases in between. The CDR3, as DNA: TGTGCCAGTAGTCCGCAGGGCCAAGAGACCCAGTACTTC. Protein: CASSPQGQETQYF. Full variable domain (remainder filled in from reference TRBV19 and TRBJ2-5): DGGITQSPKYLFRKEGQNVTLSCEQNLNHDAMYWYRQDPGQGLRLIYYSQIVNDFQKGDIAEGYSVSREKKESFPLTVTSAQKNPTAFYLCASSPQGQETQYFGPGTRLLVL.

CDR3 in DNA: TGTGCCAGCAGCTCCACGTGGGACACTGAAGCTTTCTTT. This codes for CASSSTWDTEAFF. The V call is TRBV6-5, the J call TRBJ1-1; D gene uncertain. Germline CDR1 is MNHEY and CDR2 is SVGAGI. V lost 6 bases and J lost 3, with 11 bases in between. The CDR3 has 13 residues.